Following are 30 T cell receptor beta chains from one sample sequenced in a study of beta chain features in type 1 diabetes. Study-level findings and limits: Shorter TCRB CDR3s, moderately but significantly so, marked every one of the four CD4+ subsets in Type 1 diabetes patients.

Antigen specificity for these receptors is unknown. Of the isolated RNA, all was reverse transcribed, and so the sequenced material was expressed TCRB transcripts. Only in-frame clones appear in the TCRdb table, and some are missing; sequencing was by immunoSEQ multiplex PCR. This sample has fewer than 350,000 clones; 14% to 15% occur once, and the top ten carry around 0.015%. The sequenced material came from naive CD4+ T cells from blood. These receptors were collected from a man aged 18 to 29 with type 1 diabetes.

The chain carries TRBV6-5 and TRBJ2-5; tentative D call: TRBD1 (5 bases). Germline assignment: CDR1 MNHEY and CDR2 SVGAGI. CDR3 length: 14 amino acids. V was pared by 6 bases and J by 5 bases, with 16 bases between. CDR3 DNA: TGTGCCAGCAGAGACAGCCCCTTTGTGGAGACCCAGTACTTC. Residues: CASRDSPFVETQYF.

This clone came up a few times. An end of the junction does not agree with germline; a read error may underlie this. The J gene is TRBJ2-5, the V gene TRBV6-6; 8 nucleotides line up with TRBD2. Germline CDR1 and CDR2: MNHNY and SVGAGI (reference sequence). The CDR3 has 15 amino acids. Here the CDR3 DNA reads TGTGCCATCAGTTTAAGAGCGGGAGCCGGGGAGACCCAGTACTTC. Translation gives CAISLRAGAGETQYF.

The sample holds a few counts of this clone. The rearrangement links TRBV7-2 to TRBJ2-3; D is undetermined. In germline, CDR1 is SGHTA, CDR2 FQGNSA. The CDR3 is 13 residues long. V gave up 1 base and J gave up 2 bases, with 4 bases separating them. The CDR3: CASSLGYTDTQYF. In DNA form, the CDR3 reads TGTGCCAGCAGCTTAGGTTACACAGATACGCAGTATTTT.

The chain recombines TRBV7-2 with TRBJ1-5; perhaps TRBD1 as D (6 bases). Germline V lookup: CDR1 SGHTA, CDR2 FQGNSA. V was trimmed by 1 base and J by 10 bases, leaving 11 bases between them. The CDR3 covers 13 residues. In nucleotides, the CDR3 is TGTGCCAGCAGCTTAGGTGGCGGGGGCCCCCAGCATTTT. It specifies CASSLGGGGPQHF. Based on the CDR3 plus reference TRBV7-2 and TRBJ1-5, the full variable domain is GAGVSQSPSNKVTEKGKDVELRCDPISGHTALYWYRQSLGQGLEFLIYFQGNSAPDKSGLPSDRFSAERTGGSVSTLTIQRTQQEDSAVYLCASSLGGGGPQHFGDGTRLSIL.

The chain recombines TRBV5-1 with TRBJ2-3; D possibly corresponds to TRBD1 (6 bases). CDR3 size: 15 residues. The V and J ends lost 0 bases and 3 bases respectively, with 11 bases between them. Germline CDR1 SGHRS, CDR2 YFSETQ. CDR3 DNA: TGCGCCAGCAGCTTGGGGACAGTACAGACAGATACGCAGTATTTT. It translates to CASSLGTVQTDTQYF.

V is TRBV5-1 and J is TRBJ2-2, with 7 nucleotides matching TRBD2. The CDR3 spans 20 residues. V trimming: 3 bases; J trimming: 4 bases; junction bases outside the gene matches: 21. Looked up from germline, CDR1 is SGHRS and CDR2 is YFSETQ. CDR3 DNA: TGCGCCAGCAGCTGTGGACGACCTTCGTGGGGCGGGAGCTGCACCGGGGAGCTGTTTTTT. Translation: CASSCGRPSWGGSCTGELFF.

This clone has a handful of counts. The chain links TRBV7-9 to TRBJ2-5, with D possibly matching TRBD2 (7 bases). The CDR3 has 12 amino acids. CDR1 and CDR2 from the germline V gene are SEHNR and FQNEAQ (reference sequence). V was shortened by 6 bases and J by 10 bases, with 15 bases between the two germline ends. The CDR3 DNA reads TGTGCCAGCAGACGGAGGGGGGGTGGCCAGTACTTC. This gives the protein CASRRRGGGQYF.

This clone was counted only a few times. The rearrangement uses TRBV9 and TRBJ1-5; D is unclear. The V gene lost 3 bases and the J gene lost 3 bases, with 13 bases spanning the gap. The CDR3 extends over 15 amino acids. The germline gives CDR1 SGDLS, CDR2 YYNGEE. CDR3 protein: CASSAGGTVNQPQHF. As DNA, the CDR3 is TGTGCCAGCAGCGCCGGTGGCACAGTCAATCAGCCCCAGCATTTT.

This clone has only a few counts. V usage is TRBV18 and J usage is TRBJ2-5; TRBD1 aligns across 9 bases. The V gene end was trimmed by 4 bases and the J gene end by 5 bases; junction bases not matched to a gene: 5. The germline gives CDR1 KGHSH, CDR2 LQKENI. This CDR3 comprises 14 residues. The CDR3: CASSLQGARETQYF. Written as DNA, the CDR3 is TGTGCCAGCTCACTACAGGGGGCACGGGAGACCCAGTACTTC. The variable domain in full, completed from reference TRBV18 and TRBJ2-5, reads NAGVMQNPRHLVRRRGQEARLRCSPMKGHSHVYWYRQLPEEGLKFMVYLQKENIIDESGMPKERFSAEFPKEGPSILRIQQVVRGDSAAYFCASSLQGARETQYFGPGTRLLVL.

This chain connects TRBV7-9 to TRBJ2-7; weak D call: TRBD1 (7 bases). Germline V gene sequence: CDR1 SEHNR, CDR2 FQNEAQ (reference sequence). The length of the CDR3 is 13 residues. Trimming stripped 2 bases from V and 10 bases from J, with 15 bases between. CDR3 amino acids: CASSLTSRGVQYF. For the CDR3, the DNA is TGTGCCAGCAGCTTAACATCCAGGGGGGTTCAGTACTTC. Variable domain in full (rest from reference TRBV7-9 and TRBJ2-7): DTGVSQNPRHKITKRGQNVTFRCDPISEHNRLYWYRQTLGQGPEFLTYFQNEAQLEKSRLLSDRFSAERPKGSFSTLEIQRTEQGDSAMYLCASSLTSRGVQYFGPGTRLTVT.

The chain recombines TRBV30 with TRBJ2-7; 8 positions agree with TRBD1. The CDR3 extends over 14 amino acids. The V gene end was trimmed by 1 base and the J gene end by 7 bases; junction bases not matched to a gene: 9. Germline values: CDR1 GTSNPN, CDR2 SVGIG (reference sequence). In DNA, the CDR3 is TGTGCCTGGAGTGGTCCAGGGGGCGCGAGGGAGCAGTACTTC. Residues: CAWSGPGGAREQYF.

The chain couples TRBV29-1 to TRBJ2-7; 8 bases are a match to TRBD2. Losses at the gene ends were 4 bases for V and 2 bases for J; bases not matched to a gene: 7. CDR1 is SQVTM, CDR2 ANQGSEA, per germline. The CDR3 totals 14 residues. CDR3 bases: TGCAGCGTTGGGCCAGCGGGAGTGGCCTACGAGCAGTACTTC. Translation: CSVGPAGVAYEQYF.

This chain links TRBV30 with TRBJ2-1; perhaps TRBD2 as D (6 bases). The CDR3 has 13 amino acids. Trimming took off 3 bases at V and 6 bases at J, with 12 bases between the two ends. CDR1 and CDR2 from the germline V gene are GTSNPN and SVGIG (reference sequence). CDR3 region: CAWSGQGGNEQFF. Written as DNA, the CDR3 is TGTGCCTGGAGCGGGCAGGGAGGCAATGAGCAGTTCTTC.

V usage is TRBV7-2 and J usage is TRBJ1-5; maybe TRBD1 (6 bases). Per germline, CDR1 SGHTA and CDR2 FQGNSA. This CDR3 is 15 amino acids long. V lost 5 bases, J lost 0 bases, and 11 bases lay in between. CDR3 region: CASSLDSISNQPQHF. The CDR3 DNA sequence: TGTGCCAGCAGCCTGGACAGTATTAGCAATCAGCCCCAGCATTTT.

The chain has TRBV6-6 and TRBJ2-1; perhaps TRBD2 as D (6 bases). With 5 bases removed from V and 9 bases from J, the gap between germline ends came to 17 bases. The germline V gene encodes CDR1 MNHNY and CDR2 SVGAGI (reference sequence). This CDR3 is built from 14 residues. This CDR3 reads CASSETWGVAEQFF. CDR3 sequence (DNA): TGTGCCAGCAGTGAGACCTGGGGGGTAGCTGAGCAGTTCTTC.

The chain carries TRBV10-2 and TRBJ2-1; 10 nucleotides line up with TRBD2. Trimming removed 8 bases from V and 4 bases from J; junction bases left unmatched: 5. The CDR3 is 14 residues long. Germline V gene data show CDR1 as WSHSY and CDR2 as SAAADI. The CDR3 DNA reads as TGCGCCAGCGGAGGACTAGCGGATTACAATGAGCAGTTCTTC. This codes for CASGGLADYNEQFF.

Comments on this clone: Within the sample, other DNA sequences also encode this same CDR3. The chain carries TRBV7-9 and TRBJ1-1; possible D gene TRBD1, 5 bases. The CDR3 runs to 13 residues. Trimming removed 6 bases at V and 1 base at J, with 9 bases between. CDR1 and CDR2 from the germline V gene are SEHNR and FQNEAQ (reference sequence). CDR3: CASSQTGNTEAFF. In DNA form, the CDR3 reads TGTGCCAGCAGTCAAACAGGGAACACTGAAGCTTTCTTT.

V and J are TRBV7-6 and TRBJ2-1; D is uncertain. This CDR3 spans 16 amino acids. Between the trimmed V and J ends, which lost 6 bases and 0 bases, there was a span of 15 bases. From germline, CDR1 is SGHVS and CDR2 FNYEAQ. CDR3 DNA sequence: TGTGCCAGCAGTTCAGAGGCCCGGGTCTCCTACAATGAGCAGTTCTTC. This translates into CASSSEARVSYNEQFF.

This clone was counted a single time. The chain combines TRBV18 with TRBJ2-2; the D gene is possibly TRBD1 (5 bases). The V end was cut by 2 bases, the J end by 1 base, with 8 bases between. The V gene's germline CDR1 is KGHSH and CDR2 LQKENI. This CDR3 is 15 amino acids long. CDR3 nucleotide sequence: TGTGCCAGCTCACCAGCAGGGATGAACACCGGGGAGCTGTTTTTT. It is translated as CASSPAGMNTGELFF. Full variable domain (remainder filled in from reference TRBV18 and TRBJ2-2): NAGVMQNPRHLVRRRGQEARLRCSPMKGHSHVYWYRQLPEEGLKFMVYLQKENIIDESGMPKERFSAEFPKEGPSILRIQQVVRGDSAAYFCASSPAGMNTGELFFGEGSRLTVL.

The chain combines TRBV28 with TRBJ2-2, with D possibly matching TRBD1 (6 bases). Trimming took off 6 bases at V and 6 bases at J, with 14 bases between the two ends. The germline gives CDR1 MDHEN, CDR2 SYDVKM. The CDR3 loop spans 14 amino acids. CDR3 nucleotides: TGTGCCAGCAGGAAGAACAGGGTAGCCGGGGAGCTGTTTTTT. Translating gives CASRKNRVAGELFF.

The chain is built from TRBV10-2 and TRBJ1-5, with D unclear. Looked up from germline, CDR1 is WSHSY and CDR2 is SAAADI. The CDR3 is 14 amino acids. Trimming stripped 3 bases from V and 2 bases from J, with 8 bases between. The CDR3 loop reads CASSDRIRNQPQHF. The CDR3 DNA is TGCGCCAGCAGTGACAGGATCCGCAATCAGCCCCAGCATTTT.

The CDR3 loop reads CASSLAGLSNTEAFF. The DNA for the CDR3 is TGTGCCAGCAGCTTGGCGGGACTCTCGAACACTGAAGCTTTCTTT. The chain recombines TRBV5-6 with TRBJ1-1; D might be TRBD1 (5 bases). Trimming removed 0 bases at V and 1 base at J, with 10 bases between. The CDR3 is 15 residues long. Germline CDR1 SGHDT, CDR2 YYEEEE.

V usage is TRBV9 and J usage is TRBJ2-3; the D gene is possibly TRBD2 (6 bases). In germline, CDR1 is SGDLS, CDR2 YYNGEE. Deletions cut 4 bases from V and 6 bases from J, with 15 bases between. The CDR3 consists of 14 residues. Here the CDR3 DNA reads TGTGCCAGCAGCCCCGGCGGGGTATGGGATACGCAGTATTTT. Protein sequence: CASSPGGVWDTQYF.

This clone was recorded a few times. The chain couples TRBV7-8 to TRBJ2-2; D is possibly TRBD2 (5 bases). The germline gives CDR1 SGHVS, CDR2 FQNEAQ. Trimming left V 8 bases short and J 6 bases short, with 16 bases between. The CDR3 is 14 amino acids. The CDR3 bases are TGTGCCAGCGGCGACTATTCGGTATCCGGGGAGCTGTTTTTT. Translating it yields CASGDYSVSGELFF. Full variable domain (rest looked up from reference TRBV7-8 and TRBJ2-2): GAGVSQSPRYKVAKRGQDVALRCDPISGHVSLFWYQQALGQGPEFLTYFQNEAQLDKSGLPSDRFFAERPEGSVSTLKIQRTQQEDSAVYLCASGDYSVSGELFFGEGSRLTVL.

In its sample, this clone was seen a few times. The chain is built from TRBV11-1 and TRBJ2-7; 8 bases line up with TRBD1. This CDR3 contains 14 residues. CDR1 is SGHAT and CDR2 is FQDESV in the germline V gene (reference sequence). Losses at the gene ends were 2 bases for V and 2 bases for J; bases not matched to a gene: 2. CDR3 sequence (DNA): TGTGCCAGCAGCTTACTACAGGGGGCCTACGAGCAGTACTTC. Its translation: CASSLLQGAYEQYF.

The CDR3, as DNA: TGTGCCTGCACTCCGGTCCCCGGGGAGCTGTTTTTT. This gives the protein CACTPVPGELFF. This chain connects TRBV30 to TRBJ2-2; no firm D call. Germline V CDR1 and CDR2: GTSNPN, SVGIG (reference sequence). Deletions cut 6 bases from V and 6 bases from J, with 11 bases between. The CDR3 is 12 amino acids.

This clone came up a few times. Written as DNA, the CDR3 is TGTGCCAGCACCCAAGAAGGGGCAGGTGGAAGAAGTGGCTACACCTTC. Amino acid sequence: CASTQEGAGGRSGYTF. The rearrangement joins TRBV11-2 to TRBJ1-2, with D maybe TRBD1 (5 bases). The V end lost 7 bases, the J end lost 7 bases, and 25 bases lay between the germline ends. Germline assignment: CDR1 SGHAT and CDR2 FQNNGV. This CDR3 has 16 residues.

This clone was observed a handful of times. The chain recombines TRBV6-5 with TRBJ1-2; the match to TRBD1 covers 9 bases. The V gene end was trimmed by 2 bases and the J gene end by 4 bases; junction bases not matched to a gene: 8. CDR3 size: 16 residues. CDR1 is MNHEY and CDR2 is SVGAGI in the germline V gene. The CDR3 region is CASSYAGTGSRYGYTF. The CDR3 bases are TGTGCCAGCAGTTACGCCGGGACAGGGTCGCGCTATGGCTACACCTTC.

This clone was seen a handful of times. CDR3 residues: CASSFISDTQYF. The CDR3 DNA sequence: TGTGCCAGCAGCTTTATATCAGATACGCAGTATTTT. The J gene is TRBJ2-3, the V gene TRBV7-2, with no clear D. The CDR3 extends over 12 amino acids. The germline gives CDR1 SGHTA, CDR2 FQGNSA. Between the trimmed V and J ends, which lost 3 bases and 4 bases, there was a span of 5 bases.

This clone occurred once. The identical CDR3 is also encoded by other nucleotide sequences in the sample. The V gene is TRBV7-2, the J gene TRBJ1-1, with a weak D call TRBD1 (5 bases). V was cut by 0 bases and J by 0 bases, with 8 bases left in between. CDR1 and CDR2 from the germline V gene are SGHTA and FQGNSA. This CDR3 has 15 residues. The CDR3 nucleotides read TGTGCCAGCAGCTTAGCTCCAGGGATGAACACTGAAGCTTTCTTT. The encoded protein is CASSLAPGMNTEAFF.